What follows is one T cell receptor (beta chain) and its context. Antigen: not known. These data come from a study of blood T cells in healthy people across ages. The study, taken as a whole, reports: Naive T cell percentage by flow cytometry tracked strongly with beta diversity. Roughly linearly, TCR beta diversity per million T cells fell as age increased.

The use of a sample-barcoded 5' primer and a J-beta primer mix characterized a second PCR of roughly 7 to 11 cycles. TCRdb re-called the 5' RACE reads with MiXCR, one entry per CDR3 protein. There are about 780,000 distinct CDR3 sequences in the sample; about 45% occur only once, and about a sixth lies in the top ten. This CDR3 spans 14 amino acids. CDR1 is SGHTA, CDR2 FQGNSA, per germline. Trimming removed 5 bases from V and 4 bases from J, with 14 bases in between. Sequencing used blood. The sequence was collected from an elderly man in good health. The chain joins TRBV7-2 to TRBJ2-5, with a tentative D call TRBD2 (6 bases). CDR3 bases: TGTGCCAGCAGCCAGGGACTCACCCCAGAGACCCAGTACTTC. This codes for CASSQGLTPETQYF.